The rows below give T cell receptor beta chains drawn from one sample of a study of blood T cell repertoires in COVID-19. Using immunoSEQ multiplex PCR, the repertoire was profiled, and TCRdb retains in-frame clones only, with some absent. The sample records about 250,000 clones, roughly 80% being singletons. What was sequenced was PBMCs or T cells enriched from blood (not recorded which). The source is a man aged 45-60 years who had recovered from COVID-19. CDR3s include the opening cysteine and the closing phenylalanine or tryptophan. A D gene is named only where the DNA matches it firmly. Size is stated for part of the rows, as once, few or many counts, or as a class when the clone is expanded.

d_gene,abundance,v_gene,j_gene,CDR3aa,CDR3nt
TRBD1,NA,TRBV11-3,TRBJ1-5,CASSSKDRGFPNQPQHF,TGTGCCAGCAGCTCCAAGGACAGGGGGTTCCCCAATCAGCCCCAGCATTTT
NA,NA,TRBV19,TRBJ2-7,CASSISSGAYEQYF,TGTGCCAGTAGTATATCATCGGGGGCCTACGAGCAGTACTTC
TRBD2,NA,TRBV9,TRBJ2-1,CASSVVGGSSYNEQFF,TGTGCCAGCAGCGTCGTCGGCGGGAGCTCCTACAATGAGCAGTTCTTC
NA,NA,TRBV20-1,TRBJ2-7,CSATSYEQYF,TGCAGTGCTACCAGTTACGAGCAGTACTTC
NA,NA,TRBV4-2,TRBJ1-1,CASSQGQREGTEAFF,TGTGCCAGCAGCCAGGGTCAGAGGGAAGGGACTGAAGCTTTCTTT
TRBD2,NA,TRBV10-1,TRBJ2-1,CASSGPIAGSYNEQFF,TGCGCCAGCAGTGGACCTATAGCGGGCTCCTACAATGAGCAGTTCTTC
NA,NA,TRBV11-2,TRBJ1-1,CASSLEGHWMEAANTEAFF,TGTGCCAGCAGCTTAGAAGGTCATTGGATGGAGGCAGCCAACACTGAAGCTTTCTTT
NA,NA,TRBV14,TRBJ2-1,CASSPEHQTPQFF,TGTGCCAGCAGCCCAGAACATCAGACACCCCAGTTCTTC
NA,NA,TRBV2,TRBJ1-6,CASSERGGQGPSPLHF,TGTGCCAGCAGTGAAAGGGGGGGGCAGGGGCCATCACCCCTCCACTTT
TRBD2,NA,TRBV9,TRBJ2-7,CASSPSASGNEQYF,TGTGCCAGCAGCCCCTCGGCTAGCGGGAACGAGCAGTACTTC
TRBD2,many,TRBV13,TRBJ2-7,CASSSIAGGVYNYEQYF,TGTGCCAGCAGCTCCATAGCGGGGGGTGTTTATAACTACGAGCAGTACTTC
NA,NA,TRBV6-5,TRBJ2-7,CASSNSYEQYF,TGTGCCAGCAGTAACAGCTACGAGCAGTACTTC
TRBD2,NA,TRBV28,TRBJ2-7,CASSSRGLGDVEQYF,TGTGCCAGCAGTTCCCGGGGACTAGGGGACGTGGAGCAGTACTTC
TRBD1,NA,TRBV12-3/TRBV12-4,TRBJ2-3,CASSLGGRDTQYF,TGTGCCAGCAGCCTAGGGGGCAGGGATACGCAGTATTTT
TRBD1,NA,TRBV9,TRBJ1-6,CASGPGQGFNSPLHF,TGTGCCAGCGGCCCGGGACAGGGGTTCAATTCACCCCTCCACTTT
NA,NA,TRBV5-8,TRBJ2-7,CASSLESPGAYEQYF,TGTGCCAGCAGCTTGGAATCCCCAGGGGCTTACGAGCAGTACTTC
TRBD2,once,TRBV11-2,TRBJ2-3,CASSLEGGGAISDTQYF,TGTGCCAGCAGCTTAGAGGGCGGGGGGGCTATCTCAGATACGCAGTATTTT
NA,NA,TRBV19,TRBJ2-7,CASSIPPLYDEQYF,TGTGCCAGTAGTATCCCTCCACTGTACGACGAGCAGTACTTC
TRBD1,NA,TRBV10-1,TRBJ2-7,CASSSGTGAYEQYF,TGCGCCAGCAGTTCCGGGACAGGGGCATACGAGCAGTACTTC